This passage covers 18 T cell receptor beta chains from one sample sequenced in a study of radiation and T cells in renal cell carcinoma (dated by TCRdb to 2019 to 2021). Reading the label with the study, this specimen's time point is: blood 4 weeks post-SBRT, at nephrectomy. The treatment or condition label for this specimen denotes: 15 Gy SBRT to primary tumor, nephrectomy 4 weeks later. Library generation was performed with the immunoSEQ multiplex PCR assay. Imported from immuneACCESS, the table was reduced by TCRdb to in-frame sequences with V and J called. These copies leave out some clones; in studies compared against another copy, an unresolved V gene accounts for under half, and the cause of the remainder is not known. This sample holds roughly 90,000 clones; around four fifths were observed only once. The ten top clones hold under 10% of the sample. This specimen consisted of blood, obtained from a patient whose treatment included radiotherapy and nephrectomy. Receptors were obtained from a man aged 45 to 65 with renal cell carcinoma.

The chain links TRBV5-1 to TRBJ2-7; TRBD2 is a possible D gene (6 bases). This CDR3 is built from 13 residues. The germline V and J ends were trimmed by 4 bases and 5 bases, with 13 bases remaining between them. Germline V gene lookup returns CDR1 SGHRS and CDR2 YFSETQ. CDR3 bases: TGCGCCAGCAGCCCGGGGACTGGAAACGAGCAGTACTTC. Its translation is CASSPGTGNEQYF.

The chain recombines TRBV13 with TRBJ2-7; 9 bases line up with TRBD2. Germline V CDR1 and CDR2: PRHDT, FYEKMQ (reference sequence). The junction had 9 bases not matched to a gene; V was cut back by 2 bases and J by 1 base. This CDR3 comprises 17 residues. The CDR3, as DNA: TGTGCCAGCAGCTTAAGGCCCGGTGCGGGGGGGTCCTACGAGCAGTACTTC. Translation: CASSLRPGAGGSYEQYF.

This rearrangement joins TRBV6-1 to TRBJ2-7; unclear D gene. The V and J ends lost 3 bases and 6 bases respectively, with 9 bases between them. From germline, CDR1 is MNHNS and CDR2 SASEGT. This CDR3 region has 12 residues. CDR3 in DNA: TGTGCCAGCAGTGAGTATCAGTCCGAGCAGTACTTC. Its protein is CASSEYQSEQYF.

The rearrangement joins TRBV29-1 to TRBJ1-2; unclear D gene. Germline V lookup: CDR1 SQVTM, CDR2 ANQGSEA. Trimming stripped 7 bases from V and 6 bases from J, with 12 bases between. This CDR3 is 11 amino acids long. CDR3 sequence: CSADTSDGYTF. As DNA, the CDR3 is TGCAGCGCTGACACATCTGATGGCTACACCTTC.

This rearrangement joins TRBV2 to TRBJ1-1, with D unresolved. Trimming took off 4 bases at V and 6 bases at J, with 15 bases between the two ends. The CDR3 runs to 14 residues. The germline V gene has CDR1 SNHLY and CDR2 FYNNEI. The CDR3 DNA follows: TGTGCCAGCAGTGGAGAACGGATCCACCCTGAAGCTTTCTTT. Translation: CASSGERIHPEAFF.

The genes are TRBV27 and TRBJ2-5; D is undetermined. Germline V gene sequence: CDR1 MNHEY, CDR2 SMNVEV (reference sequence). The length of the CDR3 is 13 residues. Trimming removed 0 bases from V and 0 bases from J, with 2 bases in between. The DNA for the CDR3 is TGTGCCAGCAGTTTATCGTACCAAGAGACCCAGTACTTC. Protein: CASSLSYQETQYF.

The rearrangement uses TRBV6-1 and TRBJ1-4; no clear D gene. The CDR3 is 15 residues long. V was shortened by 3 bases and J by 7 bases, with 15 bases between the two germline ends. Germline V gene lookup returns CDR1 MNHNS and CDR2 SASEGT. The CDR3 DNA reads TGTGCCAGCAGTGACCCGACTCCCGGCGGTGAAAAACTGTTTTTT. This sequence encodes CASSDPTPGGEKLFF.

The gene calls are TRBV7-8 and TRBJ2-1; TRBD1 matches at 7 bases. The trim removed 4 bases at V and 4 bases at J, leaving 7 bases unmatched. This CDR3 spans 15 amino acids. Germline CDR1 is SGHVS and CDR2 is FQNEAQ. The CDR3 nucleotides are TGTGCCAGCAGCTCCCCGGACAGGATTTACAATGAGCAGTTCTTC. Protein product: CASSSPDRIYNEQFF.

The CDR3 region has the DNA TGTGCCAGTAGTCCGGGAGGACAGGGGTTCGCGGATACGCAGTATTTT. It translates to CASSPGGQGFADTQYF. This sequence joins TRBV19 and TRBJ2-3; TRBD1 matches 9 bases. CDR1 and CDR2 from the germline V gene are LNHDA and SQIVND (reference sequence). V lost 5 bases, J lost 6 bases, and 12 bases stayed unmatched. The CDR3 totals 16 residues.

The chain recombines TRBV27 with TRBJ1-2; TRBD1 matches at 9 bases. V lost 5 bases and J lost 0; bases outside the gene matches: 10. The germline V gene has CDR1 MNHEY and CDR2 SMNVEV (reference sequence). There are 17 residues in the CDR3. The CDR3: CASSPLDRGKANYGYTF. The CDR3, as DNA: TGTGCCAGCAGTCCGCTTGACAGGGGGAAGGCTAACTATGGCTACACCTTC.

The genes are TRBV5-4 and TRBJ2-3; 9 nucleotides agree with TRBD2. In germline, CDR1 is SGHNT, CDR2 YYREEE (reference sequence). The junction had 8 bases not matched to a gene; V was cut back by 3 bases and J by 6 bases. The CDR3 contains 15 residues. CDR3 coding DNA: TGTGCCAGCAGCTCCGTAGCGGGAGTGACGGATACGCAGTATTTT. Translating gives CASSSVAGVTDTQYF.

The chain joins TRBV7-3 to TRBJ1-2; D may be TRBD1 (6 bases). Per germline, CDR1 SGHTA and CDR2 FQGTGA. The CDR3 length is 13 residues. With 5 bases removed from V and 8 bases from J, the gap between germline ends came to 15 bases. CDR3 residues: CASSPPGGGGYTF. The CDR3 DNA is TGTGCCAGCAGCCCCCCCGGGGGCGGAGGCTACACCTTC. The full variable domain, in which reference TRBV7-3 and TRBJ1-2 provide the parts outside the CDR3, is GAGVSQTPSNKVTEKGKYVELRCDPISGHTALYWYRQSLGQGPEFLIYFQGTGAADDSGLPNDRFFAVRPEGSVSTLKIQRTERGDSAVYLCASSPPGGGGYTFGSGTRLTVV.

About this clone: Other DNA sequences in the same sample also yield this CDR3. This sequence joins TRBV25-1 and TRBJ2-7, with D unclear. Germline V lookup: CDR1 MGHDK, CDR2 SYGVNS. Between the trimmed V and J ends, which lost 0 bases and 3 bases, there was a span of 12 bases. This CDR3 is 15 amino acids long. CDR3: CASSEYPEARYEQYF. Here the CDR3 DNA reads TGTGCCAGCAGTGAATATCCCGAGGCCCGCTACGAGCAGTACTTC.

The sample holds one count of this clone. The chain recombines TRBV18 with TRBJ2-7; the match to TRBD1 covers 7 bases. From germline, CDR1 is KGHSH and CDR2 LQKENI. This CDR3 has 16 residues. V lost 2 bases and J lost 4; bases outside the gene matches: 11. The CDR3, as DNA: TGTGCCAGCTCACCAAGGTGGACAGGCCCTAAATACGAGCAGTACTTC. This encodes CASSPRWTGPKYEQYF.

The chain carries TRBV7-2 and TRBJ1-4; weak D call: TRBD1 (5 bases). CDR3 length: 14 amino acids. Trimming pared 0 bases from V and 5 bases from J, leaving 7 bases between. Germline V lookup: CDR1 SGHTA, CDR2 FQGNSA. The CDR3 DNA is TGTGCCAGCAGCTTAGCGTGGGACAATGAAAAACTGTTTTTT. Its translation is CASSLAWDNEKLFF.

Only one count was recorded for this clone. V is TRBV7-3 and J is TRBJ1-1, with a possible D match to TRBD1 (5 bases). Germline V gene lookup returns CDR1 SGHTA and CDR2 FQGTGA. Trimming took 5 bases from V and 8 from J, leaving 15 bases between them. The CDR3 runs to 13 residues. DNA for the CDR3: TGTGCCAGCAGCGAACAGGAGAAGACGGAAGCTTTCTTT. It encodes CASSEQEKTEAFF.

This chain connects TRBV2 to TRBJ1-5; D is uncertain. Trimming left V 1 base short and J 5 bases short, with 9 bases between. The germline V gene encodes CDR1 SNHLY and CDR2 FYNNEI. The CDR3 is 14 amino acids. CDR3: CASSEGAADQPQHF. The CDR3 coding sequence is TGTGCCAGCAGTGAAGGGGCGGCAGATCAGCCCCAGCATTTT.

The chain carries TRBV27 and TRBJ2-3, with D perhaps matching TRBD2 (6 bases). Trimming shortened V by 10 bases and J by 0 bases, and 14 bases separated the two germline ends. Germline loops: CDR1 MNHEY, CDR2 SMNVEV (reference sequence). The length of the CDR3 is 14 residues. Here the CDR3 DNA reads TGTGCCACGAGGTTTCGGGGGAGCACAGATACGCAGTATTTT. Protein product: CATRFRGSTDTQYF.